These 24 T cell receptor beta chains share one sample of origin, sequenced in a study of T cell repertoires in ileal Crohn's disease. Some clones are missing from TCRdb's copy, which holds only in-frame ones; the method was immunoSEQ multiplex PCR. The table includes tens of thousands of clones, about 81% detected once. Sequencing was done on a sample of ileal tissue. These receptors all stem from an adult with Crohn's disease.

The chain joins TRBV4-2 to TRBJ1-1; 7 positions agree with TRBD1. The length of the CDR3 is 13 residues. The V gene end was trimmed by 5 bases and the J gene end by 1 base; junction bases not matched to a gene: 1. Germline V gene data show CDR1 as LGHNA and CDR2 as YNFKEQ. The CDR3 nucleotides are TGTGCCAGCAGCTGGGACAGGAACACTGAAGCTTTCTTT. Translated: CASSWDRNTEAFF.

Details on this clone: The junction differs from germline at one of its ends, possibly a read error. This sequence joins TRBV18 and TRBJ2-1; TRBD2 aligns across 14 bases. The CDR3 spans 14 residues. The germline V gene encodes CDR1 KGHSH and CDR2 LQKENI. In DNA, the CDR3 is TGTGCCAGCTCACCCGGACTAGCGGGGGGCGAGCAATTCTTC. Translating it yields CASSPGLAGGEQFF.

The rearrangement links TRBV11-2 to TRBJ2-7; 8 bases align to TRBD1. The CDR3 length is 19 residues. Germline V lookup: CDR1 SGHAT, CDR2 FQNNGV. The V and J ends lost 2 bases and 3 bases, in that order; junction bases with no gene match: 18. This CDR3 reads CASSLYPLPRDRTYYEQYF. The CDR3 DNA reads TGTGCCAGCAGCTTATACCCCCTCCCTCGGGACAGGACCTACTACGAGCAGTACTTC.

The rearrangement links TRBV5-1 to TRBJ2-2; tentative D call: TRBD2 (5 bases). This CDR3 is built from 15 residues. Germline V gene data show CDR1 as SGHRS and CDR2 as YFSETQ. V lost 1 base, J lost 3 bases, and 10 bases lay in between. CDR3 region: CASSLYSGDTGELFF. CDR3 bases: TGCGCCAGCAGCTTGTATTCCGGGGACACCGGGGAGCTGTTTTTT.

This clone came up a few times. This chain links TRBV18 with TRBJ1-6; no reliable D call. V lost 2 bases, J lost 7 bases, and 9 bases lay in between. The CDR3 sequence is 14 residues long. Germline V gives CDR1 KGHSH, CDR2 LQKENI. In nucleotides, the CDR3 is TGTGCCAGCTCACCAGAGACGGGGAATTCACCCCTCCACTTT. Its protein is CASSPETGNSPLHF. The full variable domain, its missing parts supplied by reference TRBV18 and TRBJ1-6, is NAGVMQNPRHLVRRRGQEARLRCSPMKGHSHVYWYRQLPEEGLKFMVYLQKENIIDESGMPKERFSAEFPKEGPSILRIQQVVRGDSAAYFCASSPETGNSPLHFGNGTRLTVT.

The rearrangement joins TRBV11-3 to TRBJ1-1; D not resolved. This CDR3 is built from 12 residues. Per the germline V gene, CDR1 is SGHNT and CDR2 is YENEEA. V lost 5 bases and J lost 1, with 5 bases in between. Written as DNA, the CDR3 is TGTGCCAGCAGCCGCGGGAACACTGAAGCTTTCTTT. This sequence encodes CASSRGNTEAFF. Together with reference TRBV11-3 and TRBJ1-1, the CDR3 gives the full variable domain: EAGVVQSPRYKIIEKKQPVAFWCNPISGHNTLYWYLQNLGQGPELLIRYENEEAVDDSQLPKDRFSAERLKGVDSTLKIQPAELGDSAVYLCASSRGNTEAFFGQGTRLTVV.

CDR3 sequence reads: CASTPLAGGDGEQFF. Here the CDR3 DNA reads TGTGCCAGCACTCCGCTAGCGGGAGGGGATGGTGAGCAGTTCTTC. The rearrangement links TRBV2 to TRBJ2-1; TRBD2 matches at 12 bases. CDR1 is SNHLY and CDR2 is FYNNEI in the germline V gene. After removal of 7 bases from V and 9 bases from J, the junction contained 10 bases not matched to a gene. The CDR3 loop spans 15 amino acids. The whole variable domain, filled in from reference TRBV2 and TRBJ2-1, reads EPEVTQTPSHQVTQMGQEVILRCVPISNHLYFYWYRQILGQKVEFLVSFYNNEISEKSEIFDDQFSVERPDGSNFTLKIRSTKLEDSAMYFCASTPLAGGDGEQFFGPGTRLTVL.

This clone was found once. The chain combines TRBV9 with TRBJ1-2; 10 bases match TRBD1. The ends lost 0 bases at V and 7 bases at J; junction bases unmatched: 3. The CDR3 has 14 amino acids. Germline V gene data show CDR1 as SGDLS and CDR2 as YYNGEE. CDR3 protein: CASSVGTGGGGYTF. In DNA form, the CDR3 reads TGTGCCAGCAGCGTAGGGACAGGGGGTGGTGGCTACACCTTC.

The chain has TRBV5-1 and TRBJ2-7, with D possibly matching TRBD1 (6 bases). Deletions cut 7 bases from V and 3 bases from J, with 11 bases between. The CDR3 length is 12 residues. Germline assignment: CDR1 SGHRS and CDR2 YFSETQ. The CDR3 bases are TGCGCCAGCGGGGCAGGGGACTACGAGCAGTACTTC. As protein: CASGAGDYEQYF.

The V call is TRBV4-3, the J call TRBJ1-4, with a possible D match to TRBD1 (6 bases). Germline-derived CDR1 and CDR2 are LGHNA and YSLEER. Trimming shortened V by 4 bases and J by 8 bases, and 20 bases separated the two germline ends. The CDR3 totals 16 residues. CDR3 nucleotides: TGCGCCAGCAGCCGCAGGGGCGGTGCGGTTGGAGAAAAACTGTTTTTT. The encoded protein is CASSRRGGAVGEKLFF.

V gene TRBV7-9 combines with J gene TRBJ1-2, with 10 bases fitting TRBD1. The CDR3 runs 15 residues. Germline lookup yields CDR1 SEHNR and CDR2 FQNEAQ (reference sequence). J gave up 5 bases and V 5 bases, and 8 bases lay outside the gene matches. CDR3: CASSPQDRGEYGYTF. As DNA, the CDR3 is TGTGCCAGCAGCCCGCAGGACAGGGGGGAGTATGGCTACACCTTC.

The chain carries TRBV11-2 and TRBJ2-7; possible D gene TRBD2, 7 bases. The CDR3 is made up of 15 amino acids. Germline V gene sequence: CDR1 SGHAT, CDR2 FQNNGV. The germline V and J ends were trimmed by 4 bases and 7 bases, with 20 bases remaining between them. CDR3 region: CASSSLGGGSDEQYF. The CDR3 nucleotides read TGTGCCAGCAGCTCTCTGGGGGGGGGCTCGGATGAGCAGTACTTC.

The chain joins TRBV7-9 to TRBJ1-2; D ambiguous. The germline gives CDR1 SEHNR, CDR2 FQNEAQ (reference sequence). V lost 4 bases, J lost 5 bases, and 5 bases lay in between. This CDR3 has 11 amino acids. CDR3 nucleotide sequence: TGTGCCAGCAGCTCCTTTTATGGCTACACCTTC. It translates to CASSSFYGYTF.

The chain combines TRBV6-5 with TRBJ1-2, with 11 bases fitting TRBD1. CDR3 length: 15 residues. From germline, CDR1 is MNHEY and CDR2 SVGAGI. V dropped 0 bases and J dropped 6; count of bases not matched to a gene: 3. Here the CDR3 reads CASSYSGTGGDGYTF. CDR3 DNA: TGTGCCAGCAGTTACTCGGGGACAGGGGGGGATGGCTACACCTTC.

The chain links TRBV5-1 to TRBJ1-4, with TRBD1 as a possible D gene (5 bases). The V gene lost 4 bases and the J gene lost 8 bases, with 18 bases spanning the gap. The germline gives CDR1 SGHRS, CDR2 YFSETQ. This CDR3 is built from 15 residues. Written as DNA, the CDR3 is TGCGCCAGCAGCCTTACAGGAGGGCCTTGGGAAAAACTGTTTTTT. This codes for CASSLTGGPWEKLFF.

This sequence joins TRBV7-2 and TRBJ1-4, with D uncertain. This CDR3 contains 13 residues. V dropped 5 bases and J dropped 5 bases, with 9 bases sitting between them. Germline-derived CDR1 and CDR2 are SGHTA and FQGNSA. Here the CDR3 reads CASSNSNNEKLFF. The CDR3 DNA sequence: TGTGCCAGCAGCAACTCGAACAATGAAAAACTGTTTTTT.

This chain connects TRBV25-1 to TRBJ2-3; weak D call: TRBD2 (7 bases). CDR3 size: 16 residues. CDR1 and CDR2 (germline): MGHDK, SYGVNS. The V gene lost 3 bases and the J gene lost 0 bases, with 13 bases spanning the gap. CDR3 sequence (DNA): TGTGCCAGCAGTGAGTGCGGGGGCGATAGCACAGATACGCAGTATTTT. Translated: CASSECGGDSTDTQYF.

The chain joins TRBV14 to TRBJ1-1; no reliable D call. CDR3 length: 13 residues. V was pared by 3 bases and J by 1 base, with 6 bases between. Per the germline V gene, CDR1 is SGHDN and CDR2 is FVKESK. The CDR3 loop is CASSQSGNTEAFF. The CDR3, as DNA: TGTGCCAGCAGCCAGAGCGGGAACACTGAAGCTTTCTTT. The whole variable domain, remainder taken from reference TRBV14 and TRBJ1-1, is EAGVTQFPSHSVIEKGQTVTLRCDPISGHDNLYWYRRVMGKEIKFLLHFVKESKQDESGMPNNRFLAERTGGTYSTLKVQPAELEDSGVYFCASSQSGNTEAFFGQGTRLTVV.

The rearrangement uses TRBV5-1 and TRBJ2-7; D gene uncertain. The germline gives CDR1 SGHRS, CDR2 YFSETQ. This CDR3 is built from 15 residues. Trimming shortened V by 0 bases and J by 0 bases, and 10 bases separated the two germline ends. The CDR3 is CASSLEPLSSYEQYF. Written as DNA, the CDR3 is TGCGCCAGCAGCTTGGAGCCCCTGAGCTCCTACGAGCAGTACTTC.

The rearrangement joins TRBV5-6 to TRBJ1-3; D uncertain. The CDR3 loop spans 15 amino acids. V lost 2 bases, J lost 0 bases, and 9 bases lay in between. Germline assignment: CDR1 SGHDT and CDR2 YYEEEE. The DNA of the CDR3 is TGTGCCAGCAGCTTAGAATGGCACTCTGGAAACACCATATATTTT. Its translation: CASSLEWHSGNTIYF.

The rearrangement links TRBV18 to TRBJ2-3; D perhaps matches TRBD2 (7 bases). Deletions cut 8 bases from V and 0 bases from J, with 12 bases between. The CDR3 extends over 14 amino acids. Germline assignment: CDR1 KGHSH and CDR2 LQKENI. In DNA, the CDR3 is TGTGCCAGCCTGGGGGGGGGCAGCACAGATACGCAGTATTTT. Protein product: CASLGGGSTDTQYF. Drawing the rest from reference TRBV18 and TRBJ2-3, the complete variable domain is NAGVMQNPRHLVRRRGQEARLRCSPMKGHSHVYWYRQLPEEGLKFMVYLQKENIIDESGMPKERFSAEFPKEGPSILRIQQVVRGDSAAYFCASLGGGSTDTQYFGPGTRLTVL.

The chain joins TRBV19 to TRBJ2-2, with 8 bases lining up with TRBD1. The germline V gene has CDR1 LNHDA and CDR2 SQIVND (reference sequence). The CDR3 is 13 amino acids. The J segment lost 4 bases and the V segment lost 10 bases, leaving 5 bases of the junction unmatched. CDR3 DNA sequence: TGTGCCACAGGGGGCAGACGCACCGGGGAGCTGTTTTTT. It translates to CATGGRRTGELFF.

V usage is TRBV7-2 and J usage is TRBJ2-5, with D possibly being TRBD1 (6 bases). Per the germline V gene, CDR1 is SGHTA and CDR2 is FQGNSA. Trimming took 5 bases from V and 1 from J, leaving 14 bases between them. The CDR3 is made up of 15 amino acids. The CDR3 loop reads CASSHVMGAQETQYF. Here the CDR3 DNA reads TGTGCCAGCAGCCACGTTATGGGGGCCCAAGAGACCCAGTACTTC.

This clone was counted a single time. The rearrangement links TRBV7-7 to TRBJ1-1; no clear D. Germline V gives CDR1 SSHAT, CDR2 FNYEAQ (reference sequence). V was pared by 2 bases and J by 4 bases, with 8 bases between. The CDR3 covers 13 residues. The CDR3 DNA follows: TGTGCCAGCAGCTTAACAGAGATCACTGAAGCTTTCTTT. It is translated as CASSLTEITEAFF.